This T cell receptor beta chain was recorded in a study of regulatory T cells in long-lasting Graves disease. The study, taken as a whole, reports: Favoring TRBV28, TRBJ1-2 and TRBJ2-5 was a feature seen in persistent disease.

The trim removed 4 bases at V and 7 bases at J, leaving 10 bases unmatched. This CDR3 spans 16 amino acids. The germline CDR1 and CDR2 sequences are SGHRS and YFSETQ. According to the study, TCR beta libraries were built with iRepertoire HTBI primers and CDR3-region Arm-PCR. Each CDR3 protein is one row after TCRdb ran MiXCR on the multiplex PCR reads. Among 400,000 to 450,000 distinct CDR3 sequences, about a quarter were seen once, and the ten largest hold about a quarter. As regards this clonotype: The antigen remains undetermined.

Time point given: persistent/refractory GD, antithyroid drugs over 5 years with positive TRAb. Scientists built the TCR library using RNA that was extracted from PBMCs. This rearrangement joins TRBV5-1 to TRBJ1-6; 8 bases are a match to TRBD1. This receptor was obtained from a female donor with Graves disease. The sample in question was peripheral blood mononuclear cells (PBMCs), obtained when the disease was refractory, from a patient treated with antithyroid drugs. The CDR3 reads CASSTQTGTGNSPLHF. The DNA for the CDR3 is TGCGCCAGCAGCACCCAAACCGGGACAGGAAATTCACCCCTCCACTTT.